Included here is one T cell receptor beta chain sequence, with context. Its antigen is still unknown. The data derive from a study of cytomegalovirus exposure and HLA in healthy donors. Study context: Counted in an early data release were approximately 85 million unique TCRs from HLA-typed donors. Study-wide results and caveats: Indistinguishability led to the exclusion of some V segments, TRBV6-2 and TRBV6-3 included. Published work reported that the classifier diagnosed cytomegalovirus status with high specificity and sensitivity.

V was pared by 7 bases and J by 6 bases, with 15 bases between. The CDR3 has 13 residues. Germline CDR1 reads LNHDA; CDR2 reads SQIVND (reference sequence). The PCR made use of 60 Vbeta and 13 Jbeta primers. Profiled with immunoSEQ multiplex PCR; TCRdb holds only in-frame clones, not every one. This table has 150,000 to 200,000 clones, about three quarters appearing once. V and J are TRBV19 and TRBJ1-1; D not certain. The receptor was isolated from a woman aged 40 to 55 in good health and CMV-seronegative. The sequenced sample was PBMCs. The CDR3 DNA reads as TGTGCCAGTACCATCGGTTTGGGCTCTGAAGCTTTCTTT. Its protein product is CASTIGLGSEAFF.